This T cell receptor beta chain was recorded in a study of early T cells in non-severe SARS-CoV-2 infection. At the level of the study: Chains were not paired, and sequencing was done on bulk RNA from unsorted whole blood.

The CDR3 is 15 residues long. CDR1 is MDHEN and CDR2 is SYDVKM in the germline V gene. V lost 8 bases, J lost 1 base, and 15 bases lay in between. This clonotype showed up many times. Individual cDNA molecules were tagged with unique molecular identifiers. TCRdb re-called the 5' RACE reads with MiXCR, one entry per CDR3 protein. The data show more than 25,000 distinct CDR3 sequences, around 5% seen once. The chain links TRBV28 to TRBJ2-1, with D perhaps given as TRBD1 or TRBD2 (5 bases each). The sequence was collected from an adult who was a healthcare worker with PCR-confirmed SARS-CoV-2 infection or an uninfected control (not recorded which). Sample: whole blood. For the CDR3, the DNA is TGTGCCAGCCAGCCGAGCTGGGGGTCCTACAATGAGCAGTTCTTC. The encoded protein is CASQPSWGSYNEQFF. Filled out from reference TRBV28 and TRBJ2-1, the complete variable domain reads DVKVTQSSRYLVKRTGEKVFLECVQDMDHENMFWYRQDPGLGLRLIYFSYDVKMKEKGDIPEGYSVSREKKERFSLILESASTNQTSMYLCASQPSWGSYNEQFFGPGTRLTVL.